This paragraph covers one TCR beta chain sequence. J lost 3 bases, V lost 5 bases, and 8 bases had no gene match. CDR1 is MNHEY and CDR2 is SMNVEV in the germline V gene (reference sequence). This CDR3 is built from 16 residues. Using immunoSEQ multiplex PCR, the repertoire was profiled, and TCRdb retains in-frame clones only, with some absent. Counted here are almost 550,000 clones, about four fifths occurring once; the ten biggest clones make up more than 0.01%. This sample is part of a study of shared T cell receptors in the human thymus. The data were also submitted as part of a second study, on human thymus T cells. That source notes: Healthy Finnish infants undergoing corrective surgery for congenital heart defects were used as donors. Resected material from corrective heart surgery provided the thymus tissue analysed. Thymic and blood repertoires appeared to carry a bias in their V and J gene usage. Thymic repertoires from unrelated individuals overlapped highly, related research reported.

The sample was thymocytes. This chain links TRBV27 with TRBJ2-1; 9 bases match TRBD2. The receptor comes from a boy in the first two years of life with a congenital heart defect. For the CDR3, the DNA is TGTGCCAGCAGTACGACAGCTAGCGGGAACTACAATGAGCAGTTCTTC. Translated: CASSTTASGNYNEQFF.